This TCR beta chain was sequenced in a study of cytomegalovirus exposure and HLA in healthy donors. Study-level information: It was reported in a later analysis that the 95 to 150 validation repertoires used the same platform as the approximately 670 first-cohort repertoires. Findings of the study overall: TCR beta chains numbering more than 150 were designated cytomegalovirus-associated.

Only in-frame clones appear in the TCRdb table, and some are missing; sequencing was by immunoSEQ multiplex PCR. The profile covers approximately 160,000 clones, with about 85% appearing a single time and 2% to 2.5% taken by the ten largest. As for this clone: The antigen is not known.

The material sequenced was PBMCs. This TCR came from a man aged 30-40 years in good health and CMV-seropositive.

This CDR3 is CASSFGGPTYGYTF. CDR3 coding DNA: TGTGCCAGCAGCTTTGGCGGGCCCACTTATGGCTACACCTTC. The chain combines TRBV7-9 with TRBJ1-2, with D unclear. Germline V gene sequence: CDR1 SEHNR, CDR2 FQNEAQ (reference sequence). The germline V and J ends were trimmed by 3 bases and 5 bases, with 13 bases remaining between them. The length of the CDR3 is 14 residues.